This T cell receptor beta chain was sequenced in a study of B cell selection in AIRE deficiency. TCRdb keeps only in-frame clones here, not all; method: immunoSEQ multiplex PCR. In the table there are roughly 25,000 clones, around 97% of which are singletons. Concerning this clone itself: Antigen unknown.

Germline V gives CDR1 LNHDA, CDR2 SQIVND (reference sequence). CDR3 size: 15 residues. Unmatched junction bases numbered 3, after V lost 6 bases and J lost 2 bases. Study-wide results and limits: Shorter CDR3s marked shared Treg sequences, biased toward few non-templated insertions. About 30% of healthy-shared Treg TCRbeta sequences appeared in patient Tconv cells. Healthy Tconv contained 36.6% of shared healthy Treg sequences; only TCRbeta sequenced.

Sorting defined conventional CD4 T cells as CD4+CD127+. Sequenced: conventional CD4+ T cells sorted from PBMCs. The TCR originated in a human donor with AIRE deficiency. V usage is TRBV19 and J usage is TRBJ1-3; 11 nucleotides match TRBD1. The DNA for the CDR3 is TGTGCCAGTAGCCGGGACAGGGGGGCTGGAAACACCATATATTTT. It encodes CASSRDRGAGNTIYF.